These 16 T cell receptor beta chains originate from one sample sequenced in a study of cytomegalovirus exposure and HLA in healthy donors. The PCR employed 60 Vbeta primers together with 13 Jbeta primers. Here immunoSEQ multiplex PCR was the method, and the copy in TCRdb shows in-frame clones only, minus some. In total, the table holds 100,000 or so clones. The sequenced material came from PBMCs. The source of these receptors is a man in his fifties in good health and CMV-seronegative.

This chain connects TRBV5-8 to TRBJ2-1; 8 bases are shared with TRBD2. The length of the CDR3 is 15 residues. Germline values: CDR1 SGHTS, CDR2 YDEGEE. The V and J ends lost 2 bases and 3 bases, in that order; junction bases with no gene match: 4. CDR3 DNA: TGTGCCAGCAGCTTCCGGGGGGGCAACTACAATGAGCAGTTCTTC. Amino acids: CASSFRGGNYNEQFF.

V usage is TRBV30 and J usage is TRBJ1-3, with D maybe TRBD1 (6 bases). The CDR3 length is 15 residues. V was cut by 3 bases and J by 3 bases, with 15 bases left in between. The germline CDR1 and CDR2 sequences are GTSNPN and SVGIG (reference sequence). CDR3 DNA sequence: TGTGCCTGGAGCATCGGGGGGCGAAATGGAAACACCATATATTTT. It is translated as CAWSIGGRNGNTIYF.

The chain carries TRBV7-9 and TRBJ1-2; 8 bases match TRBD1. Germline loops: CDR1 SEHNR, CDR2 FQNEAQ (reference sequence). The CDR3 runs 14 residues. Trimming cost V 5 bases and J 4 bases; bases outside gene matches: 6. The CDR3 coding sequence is TGTGCCAGCAGCCGAACGGACAGGGCCTATGGCTACACCTTC. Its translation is CASSRTDRAYGYTF.

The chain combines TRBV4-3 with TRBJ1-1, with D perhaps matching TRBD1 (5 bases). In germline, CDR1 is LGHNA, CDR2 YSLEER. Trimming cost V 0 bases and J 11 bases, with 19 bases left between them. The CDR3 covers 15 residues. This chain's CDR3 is CASSQEIGHFDGAFF. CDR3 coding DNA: TGCGCCAGCAGCCAAGAAATTGGACACTTTGATGGGGCTTTCTTT.

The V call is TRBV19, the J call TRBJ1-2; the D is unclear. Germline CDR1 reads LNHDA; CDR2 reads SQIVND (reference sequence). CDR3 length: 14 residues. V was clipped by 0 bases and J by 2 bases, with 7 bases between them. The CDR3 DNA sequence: TGTGCCAGTAGTATAGATCAGGTCAACTATGGCTACACCTTC. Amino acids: CASSIDQVNYGYTF. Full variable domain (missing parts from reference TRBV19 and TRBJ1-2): DGGITQSPKYLFRKEGQNVTLSCEQNLNHDAMYWYRQDPGQGLRLIYYSQIVNDFQKGDIAEGYSVSREKKESFPLTVTSAQKNPTAFYLCASSIDQVNYGYTFGSGTRLTVV.

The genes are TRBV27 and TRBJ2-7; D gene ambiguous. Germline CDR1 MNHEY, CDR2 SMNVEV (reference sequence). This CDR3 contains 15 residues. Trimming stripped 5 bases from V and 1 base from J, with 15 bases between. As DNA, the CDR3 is TGTGCCAGCAGTCCCTCGGTGTGGGCGTCCTACGAGCAGTACTTC. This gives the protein CASSPSVWASYEQYF.

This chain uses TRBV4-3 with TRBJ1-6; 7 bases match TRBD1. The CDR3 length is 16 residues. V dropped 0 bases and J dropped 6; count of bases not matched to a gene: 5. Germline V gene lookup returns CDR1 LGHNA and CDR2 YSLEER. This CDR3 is CASSQDFTGVNSPLHF. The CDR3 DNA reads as TGCGCCAGCAGCCAAGATTTCACAGGGGTTAATTCACCCCTCCACTTT.

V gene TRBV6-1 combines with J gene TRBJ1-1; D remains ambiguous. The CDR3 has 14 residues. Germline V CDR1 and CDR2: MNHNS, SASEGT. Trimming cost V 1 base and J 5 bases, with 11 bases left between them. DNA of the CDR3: TGTGCCAGCAGTGAAGAAGGCTCGGGGACTGAAGCTTTCTTT. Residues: CASSEEGSGTEAFF.

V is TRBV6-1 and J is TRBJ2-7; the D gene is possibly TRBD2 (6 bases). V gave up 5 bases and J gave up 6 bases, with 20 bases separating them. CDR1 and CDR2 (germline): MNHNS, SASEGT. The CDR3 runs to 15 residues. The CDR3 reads CASSTWGLPPGEQYF. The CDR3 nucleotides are TGTGCCAGCAGTACGTGGGGACTGCCCCCTGGCGAGCAGTACTTC.

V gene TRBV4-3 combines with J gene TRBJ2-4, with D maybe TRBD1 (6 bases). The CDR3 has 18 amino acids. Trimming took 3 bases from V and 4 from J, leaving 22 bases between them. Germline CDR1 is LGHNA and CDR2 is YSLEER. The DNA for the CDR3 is TGCGCCAGCAGCCATTCGGGCAGGGGCGATAGCCAGAAAAACATTCAGTACTTC. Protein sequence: CASSHSGRGDSQKNIQYF.

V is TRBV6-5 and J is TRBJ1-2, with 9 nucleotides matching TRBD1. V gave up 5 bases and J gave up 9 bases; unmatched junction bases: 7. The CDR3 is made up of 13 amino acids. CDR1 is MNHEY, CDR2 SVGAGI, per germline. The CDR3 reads CASSIGQGSSYTF. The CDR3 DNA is TGTGCCAGCAGTATCGGACAGGGGAGCAGCTACACCTTC.

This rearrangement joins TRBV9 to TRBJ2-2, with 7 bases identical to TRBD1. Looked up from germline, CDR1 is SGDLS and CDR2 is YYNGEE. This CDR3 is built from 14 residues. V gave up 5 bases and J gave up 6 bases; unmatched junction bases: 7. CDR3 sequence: CASSHRGEAGELFF. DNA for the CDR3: TGTGCCAGCAGTCACAGGGGTGAGGCCGGGGAGCTGTTTTTT.

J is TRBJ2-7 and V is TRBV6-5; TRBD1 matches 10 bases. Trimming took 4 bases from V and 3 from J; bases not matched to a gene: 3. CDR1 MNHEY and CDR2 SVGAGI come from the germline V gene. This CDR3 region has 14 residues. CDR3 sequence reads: CASSFRDRGYEQYF. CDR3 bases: TGTGCCAGCAGTTTCCGGGACAGGGGCTACGAGCAGTACTTC.

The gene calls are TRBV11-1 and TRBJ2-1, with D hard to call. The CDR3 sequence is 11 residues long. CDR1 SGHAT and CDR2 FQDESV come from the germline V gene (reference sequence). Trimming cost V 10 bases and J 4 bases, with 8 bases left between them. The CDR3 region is CAILLYNEQFF. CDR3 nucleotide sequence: TGTGCCATCCTCCTTTACAATGAGCAGTTCTTC.

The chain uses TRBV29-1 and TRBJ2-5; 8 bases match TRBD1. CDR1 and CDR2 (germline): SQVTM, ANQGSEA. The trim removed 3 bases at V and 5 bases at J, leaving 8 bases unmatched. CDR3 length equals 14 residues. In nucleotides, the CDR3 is TGCAGCGTTGACTCAGGGGGCGGAGGGGAGACCCAGTACTTC. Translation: CSVDSGGGGETQYF.

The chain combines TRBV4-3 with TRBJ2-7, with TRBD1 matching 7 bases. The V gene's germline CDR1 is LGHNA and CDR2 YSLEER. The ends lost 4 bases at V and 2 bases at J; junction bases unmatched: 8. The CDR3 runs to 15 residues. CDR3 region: CASSLRQGRTYEQYF. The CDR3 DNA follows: TGCGCCAGCAGCCTCCGACAGGGTAGGACCTACGAGCAGTACTTC.